This is a list of T cell receptor beta chains from one sample in a study of blood T cell repertoires in COVID-19. Profiling relied on immunoSEQ multiplex PCR, and the TCRdb table lists in-frame clones only, not all of them. The repertoire consists of about 74,000 clones, with more than 75% occurring once and the leading ten covering 7.4%. The sequencing sample was made of peripheral blood. The receptors stem from a human donor in a cohort sampled during active COVID-19. Each CDR3 is given with its conserved first and last residue. Fields, in order: CDR3 protein, CDR3 DNA, V gene, clone size, D gene, J gene. D genes are given only for firm matches. Clone size is not always given. Where it is, it says once, few, many or a class for expanded clones.

CDR3: CASSSRGATAYNEQFF
DNA: TGTGCCAGCAGCTCCCGGGGGGCTACTGCCTACAATGAGCAGTTCTTC
V: TRBV7-3
size: -
D: -
J: TRBJ2-1

CDR3: CATSRGGQLNTEAFF
DNA: TGTGCCACCAGCAGAGGGGGACAGCTGAACACTGAAGCTTTCTTT
V: TRBV15
size: -
D: TRBD1
J: TRBJ1-1

CDR3: CATSDLQRTWMSYEQYF
DNA: TGTGCCACCAGTGATTTGCAAAGGACATGGATGTCCTACGAGCAGTACTTC
V: TRBV24-1
size: -
D: -
J: TRBJ2-7

CDR3: CASSGGQGTSEAFF
DNA: TGTGCCAGCAGTGGAGGTCAGGGGACGTCTGAAGCTTTCTTT
V: TRBV2
size: -
D: -
J: TRBJ1-1

CDR3: CASSFIPVNYGYTF
DNA: TGTGCCAGCAGTTTCATCCCGGTTAACTATGGCTACACCTTC
V: TRBV27
size: -
D: -
J: TRBJ1-2

CDR3: CASSLTGSSYEQYF
DNA: TGTGCCAGCTCCCTGACAGGGAGCAGTTACGAGCAGTACTTC
V: TRBV18
size: once
D: TRBD1
J: TRBJ2-7

CDR3: CASSIGLAGVNIQYF
DNA: TGTGCCAGTAGTATTGGGCTAGCGGGGGTAAACATTCAGTACTTC
V: TRBV19
size: -
D: TRBD2
J: TRBJ2-4

CDR3: CSGGSDRGADRRGYTF
DNA: TGCAGCGGGGGGTCGGACAGGGGCGCCGATCGGCGAGGCTACACCTTC
V: TRBV29-1
size: -
D: TRBD1
J: TRBJ1-2

CDR3: CASNGLGLASPLHF
DNA: TGTGCCAGCAACGGACTGGGGTTGGCTTCACCCCTCCACTTT
V: TRBV2
size: few
D: -
J: TRBJ1-6

CDR3: CASSRDRVGNTIYF
DNA: TGTGCCAGCAGTCGAGACAGGGTCGGGAACACCATATATTTT
V: TRBV7-2
size: few
D: TRBD1
J: TRBJ1-3

CDR3: CASLSTGSTEAFF
DNA: TGTGCCAGCCTTAGTACAGGGAGCACTGAAGCTTTCTTT
V: TRBV11-2
size: -
D: -
J: TRBJ1-1

CDR3: CASSIQLPGEQYF
DNA: TGTGCCAGTAGTATACAACTACCGGGCGAGCAGTACTTC
V: TRBV19
size: once
D: -
J: TRBJ2-7

CDR3: CASSPPEGGATYNEQFF
DNA: TGTGCCAGCAGCCCCCCAGAAGGGGGGGCCACTTACAATGAGCAGTTCTTC
V: TRBV3-1/TRBV3-2
size: -
D: -
J: TRBJ2-1

CDR3: CASERRQGKGTEAFF
DNA: TGTGCCAGCGAACGCAGGCAGGGGAAGGGCACTGAAGCTTTCTTT
V: TRBV2
size: -
D: -
J: TRBJ1-1

CDR3: CASSEGGRKDYQQYF
DNA: TGTGCCAGCAGCGAAGGGGGTAGGAAGGACTACCAGCAGTACTTC
V: TRBV25-1
size: -
D: -
J: TRBJ2-7

CDR3: CASAGGRNTEAFF
DNA: TGTGCCAGCGCGGGAGGGCGGAACACTGAAGCTTTCTTT
V: TRBV18
size: -
D: -
J: TRBJ1-1

CDR3: CASSPQGLAAGETQYF
DNA: TGTGCCAGCTCACCCCAGGGGCTAGCGGCCGGGGAGACCCAGTACTTC
V: TRBV18
size: -
D: -
J: TRBJ2-5

CDR3: CATSRDPGFSGNTIYF
DNA: TGTGCCACCAGCAGAGATCCGGGTTTCTCTGGAAACACCATATATTTT
V: TRBV15
size: -
D: -
J: TRBJ1-3

CDR3: CASSQTANLYEQYF
DNA: TGCGCCAGCAGCCAGACAGCAAACCTTTACGAGCAGTACTTC
V: TRBV4-1
size: -
D: -
J: TRBJ2-7

CDR3: CASHGQGGSSEQFF
DNA: TGTGCCAGCCACGGACAGGGGGGGTCCAGTGAGCAGTTCTTC
V: TRBV6-6
size: -
D: TRBD1
J: TRBJ2-1

CDR3: CASSPLAAERRPQHF
DNA: TGTGCCAGCAGCCCACTCGCGGCTGAGAGGCGCCCCCAGCATTTT
V: TRBV6-2/TRBV6-3
size: -
D: -
J: TRBJ1-5

CDR3: CASSDRRDYGYTF
DNA: TGTGCCAGCAGTGATCGACGGGACTATGGCTACACCTTC
V: TRBV12-3/TRBV12-4
size: -
D: -
J: TRBJ1-2

CDR3: CASSDDRAEGPQHF
DNA: TGTGCCAGCAGCGATGACAGGGCAGAGGGGCCCCAGCATTTT
V: TRBV7-9
size: -
D: TRBD1
J: TRBJ1-5

CDR3: CASSPGSSNQPQHF
DNA: TGTGCCAGCAGCCCCGGGAGCAGCAATCAGCCCCAGCATTTT
V: TRBV7-9
size: few
D: -
J: TRBJ1-5